These T cell receptor beta chains were read from a single sample in a study of T cells after yellow fever vaccination. MiXCR, run by TCRdb on the 5' RACE reads, gives a single entry per CDR3 protein. Found here are about 200,000 distinct CDR3 sequences, approximately 3.2% of them singletons; the top ten hold around 3.3%. The sample here was CD4+ T cells sorted from PBMCs, taken 10 days after the yellow fever booster vaccination. These receptors came from a man between 18 and 29 years old who received the YFV17D yellow fever vaccine. CDR3s include the opening cysteine and the closing phenylalanine or tryptophan. D genes are given only for firm matches. Where a row states a size, it is once, few, many or the class of an expanded clone; other rows omit it.

D	size	V	J	DNA	CDR3
-	-	TRBV2	TRBJ2-5	TGTGCCAGCAGTGACAGGGTAGAGACCCAGTACTTC	CASSDRVETQYF
-	many	TRBV6-2/TRBV6-3	TRBJ2-5	TGCCCATCGGTTTCGAGGGAGACCCAGTACTTC	CPSVSRETQYF
-	many	TRBV7-9	TRBJ2-2	TGTGCCAGCGGATCCCCCGGCCCGCCGGGCACCGGGGAGCTGTTTTTT	CASGSPGPPGTGELFF
TRBD2	few	TRBV10-3	TRBJ2-5	TGTGCCATCAGCGCAGGACTAGCGGGGGGTCAAGAGACCCAGTACTTC	CAISAGLAGGQETQYF
-	-	TRBV11-2	TRBJ1-5	TGTGCCAGCAGCTTAGCGGCAGCGCAAAGAAATCAGCCCCAGCATTTT	CASSLAAAQRNQPQHF
TRBD1	few	TRBV18	TRBJ2-1	TGTGCCAGCTCTCCCAATTCGGGACAGGGGACCTACAATGAGCAGTTCTTC	CASSPNSGQGTYNEQFF
-	few	TRBV18	TRBJ1-2	TGTGCCAGCTCACCACCGGAAAGTGGCTACACCTTC	CASSPPESGYTF
TRBD1	-	TRBV27	TRBJ2-6	TGTGCCAGCATGAGGGGGCACTCTGGGGCCAACGTCCTGACTTTC	CASMRGHSGANVLTF
TRBD2	-	TRBV15	TRBJ2-1	TGTGCCACCAGCAGGGTAGCGGGGGGGCCATTTTATGAGCAGTTCTTC	CATSRVAGGPFYEQFF
-	many	TRBV5-1	TRBJ2-2	TGCGCCAGCAAGCCTAGCTCAGGAAACACCGGGGAGCTGTTTTTT	CASKPSSGNTGELFF
-	few	TRBV10-3	TRBJ1-2	TGTGCCATCCCGGGGTCAGACTATGGCTACACCTTC	CAIPGSDYGYTF
-	many	TRBV7-2	TRBJ2-5	TGTGCCAGCAGCTTCGCCACAGGGGGCGGCCCCGGGACTAGCCGAGAGACCCAGTACTTC	CASSFATGGGPGTSRETQYF
-	many	TRBV6-1	TRBJ2-7	TGTGCCAGCAGCTGGTACTACGAGCAGTACTTC	CASSWYYEQYF
-	many	TRBV9	TRBJ2-2	TGTGCCAGCAGCGTAAATCCCAGACTGGTGGTTAACACCGGGGAGCTGTTTTTT	CASSVNPRLVVNTGELFF
TRBD1	few	TRBV5-1	TRBJ1-1	TGCGCCAGCAGTTACAGGGGAGAATGGAACACTGAAGCTTTCTTT	CASSYRGEWNTEAFF
-	many	TRBV6-6	TRBJ1-4	TGTGCCAGCAGTACGGCCGGGTACCTGTTTTTT	CASSTAGYLFF
-	few	TRBV19	TRBJ2-1	TGTGCCAGTAGTTCCGCGGGGTTGCCCCCCGACGATGAGCAGTTCTTC	CASSSAGLPPDDEQFF
TRBD1	few	TRBV5-1	TRBJ1-5	TGCGCCAGCAGCTTTGGGACAGGGGGTCCCAATCAGCCCCAGCATTTT	CASSFGTGGPNQPQHF
TRBD1	few	TRBV7-2	TRBJ1-5	TGTGCCAGCAGTTCAGACAGGGATAGCAATCAGCCCCAGCATTTT	CASSSDRDSNQPQHF
-	few	TRBV7-2	TRBJ1-6	TGTGCCAGCAGCTTCCAAACAGGGAGGAATTCACCCCTCCACTTT	CASSFQTGRNSPLHF
-	-	TRBV7-2	TRBJ1-4	TGTGCCAGCAGCTGGATGGGGAGGGAAAAACTGTTTTTT	CASSWMGREKLFF
-	few	TRBV20-1	TRBJ1-5	TGCAGTGCTAGAGCCCTAGAACGGGGGTCTGATGGTCCCCAGCATTTT	CSARALERGSDGPQHF
-	many	TRBV5-1	TRBJ2-1	TGCGCCAGCAGAGAATACAATGAGCAGTTCTTC	CASREYNEQFF
-	many	TRBV21-1	TRBJ2-7	TGTGCCACGGGGGGTGAGGAGCAGTACTTC	CATGGEEQYF
-	many	TRBV9	TRBJ1-1	TGTGCCAGCAGCGTAAGGGGCAGGAACACTGAAGCTTTCTTT	CASSVRGRNTEAFF
-	many	TRBV7-6	TRBJ2-6	TGTGCCAGCAGCCCCAGCCCTGGGATCTCTGGGGCCAACGTCCTGACTTTC	CASSPSPGISGANVLTF